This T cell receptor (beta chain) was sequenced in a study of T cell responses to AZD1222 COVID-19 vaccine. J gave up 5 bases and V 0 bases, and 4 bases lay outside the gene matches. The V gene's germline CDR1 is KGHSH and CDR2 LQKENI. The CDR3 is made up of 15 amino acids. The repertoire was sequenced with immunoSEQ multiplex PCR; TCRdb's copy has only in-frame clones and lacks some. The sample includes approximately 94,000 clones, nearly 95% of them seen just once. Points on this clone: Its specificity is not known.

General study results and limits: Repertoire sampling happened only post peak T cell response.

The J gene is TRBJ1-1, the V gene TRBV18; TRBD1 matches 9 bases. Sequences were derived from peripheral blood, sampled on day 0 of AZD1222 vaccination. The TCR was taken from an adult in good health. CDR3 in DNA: TGTGCCAGCTCACCACCACAGGGGGCAAGGACTGAAGCTTTCTTT. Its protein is CASSPPQGARTEAFF. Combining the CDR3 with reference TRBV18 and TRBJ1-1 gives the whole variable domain NAGVMQNPRHLVRRRGQEARLRCSPMKGHSHVYWYRQLPEEGLKFMVYLQKENIIDESGMPKERFSAEFPKEGPSILRIQQVVRGDSAAYFCASSPPQGARTEAFFGQGTRLTVV.